The 16 T cell receptor beta chains given below trace back to one sample, sequenced in a study of OX40 agonist ivuxolimab in advanced cancers. Measured with immunoSEQ multiplex PCR; TCRdb has only the in-frame clones, and not every one. The sample lists 25,000 to 35,000 clones, around 88% occurring once. Here the sequenced sample was CD4+ or CD8+ T cells sorted from blood, taken in a trial of the OX40 agonist ivuxolimab. These TCRs come from an adult with an advanced solid tumor such as melanoma, head and neck, liver or kidney cancer.

The V gene is TRBV7-8, the J gene TRBJ2-1, with 16 bases that match TRBD2. Trimming cost V 0 bases and J 7 bases; bases outside gene matches: 9. Germline CDR1 and CDR2: SGHVS and FQNEAQ. The CDR3 totals 19 residues. CDR3 DNA: TGTGCCAGCAGCTTAGCGGGACTAGCGGGAGGGCAGTTACGGAATGAGCAGTTCTTC. Translation: CASSLAGLAGGQLRNEQFF. Full variable domain (rest looked up from reference TRBV7-8 and TRBJ2-1): GAGVSQSPRYKVAKRGQDVALRCDPISGHVSLFWYQQALGQGPEFLTYFQNEAQLDKSGLPSDRFFAERPEGSVSTLKIQRTQQEDSAVYLCASSLAGLAGGQLRNEQFFGPGTRLTVL.

The gene calls are TRBV18 and TRBJ2-7; D is perhaps TRBD1 (5 bases). The V end lost 3 bases, the J end lost 6 bases, and 12 bases lay between the germline ends. CDR1 and CDR2 from the germline V gene are KGHSH and LQKENI. This CDR3 has 13 residues. The CDR3 nucleotides are TGTGCCAGCTCACCGGACAACCGGGCCGAGCAGTACTTC. Its translation is CASSPDNRAEQYF. Combining the CDR3 with reference TRBV18 and TRBJ2-7 gives the whole variable domain NAGVMQNPRHLVRRRGQEARLRCSPMKGHSHVYWYRQLPEEGLKFMVYLQKENIIDESGMPKERFSAEFPKEGPSILRIQQVVRGDSAAYFCASSPDNRAEQYFGPGTRLTVT.

The chain couples TRBV2 to TRBJ2-7; D remains unclear. This CDR3 contains 14 residues. From germline, CDR1 is SNHLY and CDR2 FYNNEI. V lost 4 bases and J 3 bases, leaving 13 bases between the germline ends. The CDR3 protein is CASSGETSVYEQYF. The CDR3 DNA reads TGTGCCAGCAGTGGTGAGACGTCGGTCTACGAGCAGTACTTC.

The chain uses TRBV7-6 and TRBJ2-5; D unresolved. This CDR3 spans 14 amino acids. V was trimmed by 5 bases and J by 1 base, leaving 11 bases between them. Germline V gene lookup returns CDR1 SGHVS and CDR2 FNYEAQ. The CDR3 sequence is CASSGEAGQETQYF. The CDR3 DNA reads TGTGCCAGCAGCGGAGAGGCAGGCCAAGAGACCCAGTACTTC.

The V and J genes are TRBV11-2 and TRBJ1-1; D is ambiguous. Germline V gives CDR1 SGHAT, CDR2 FQNNGV. The CDR3 runs to 13 residues. Trimming cost V 3 bases and J 7 bases, with 12 bases left between them. DNA of the CDR3: TGTGCCAGCAGCTTGGGTACCCTATATGAAGCTTTCTTT. This gives the protein CASSLGTLYEAFF.

The genes are TRBV6-4 and TRBJ2-3; perhaps TRBD2 as D (5 bases). CDR1 is MRHNA, CDR2 SNTAGT, per germline. The CDR3 contains 14 residues. V was clipped by 4 bases and J by 0 bases, with 8 bases between them. CDR3 protein: CASSAGGSTDTQYF. The CDR3 nucleotides are TGTGCCAGCAGTGCGGGCGGGAGCACAGATACGCAGTATTTT.

This rearrangement joins TRBV7-9 to TRBJ1-4; the D is unclear. V lost 1 base and J 7 bases, leaving 13 bases between the germline ends. CDR3 size: 15 residues. Germline CDR1 and CDR2: SEHNR and FQNEAQ (reference sequence). The CDR3 DNA sequence: TGTGCCAGCAGCTTAGAGGGAAGGGAAACTGAAAAACTGTTTTTT. It codes for CASSLEGRETEKLFF.

This clone was detected once. CDR3 DNA sequence: TGTGCCAGCAGCTTAGATCGCAGCGGGACTAGCACAGATACGCAGTATTTT. Its translation: CASSLDRSGTSTDTQYF. V and J are TRBV11-3 and TRBJ2-3; 7 bases are shared with TRBD2. V was pared by 0 bases and J by 0 bases, with 6 bases of the junction left unmatched. The CDR3 has 17 amino acids. Germline V CDR1 and CDR2: SGHNT, YENEEA. The full variable domain, completed using reference TRBV11-3 and TRBJ2-3, is EAGVVQSPRYKIIEKKQPVAFWCNPISGHNTLYWYLQNLGQGPELLIRYENEEAVDDSQLPKDRFSAERLKGVDSTLKIQPAELGDSAVYLCASSLDRSGTSTDTQYFGPGTRLTVL.

V gene TRBV4-1 combines with J gene TRBJ2-7; 9 bases align to TRBD2. V was pared by 0 bases and J by 3 bases, with 6 bases of the junction left unmatched. The CDR3 runs 16 residues. Germline values: CDR1 MGHRA, CDR2 YSYEKL. The CDR3: CASSQDLTSGFYEQYF. CDR3 DNA sequence: TGCGCCAGCAGCCAAGATCTAACTAGCGGGTTCTACGAGCAGTACTTC.

The CDR3 sequence is CASSPIGSSYEQYF. The DNA of the CDR3 is TGTGCCAGCAGCCCGATTGGGAGCTCCTACGAGCAGTACTTC. The rearrangement uses TRBV28 and TRBJ2-7; D might be TRBD2 (5 bases). Germline V gene lookup returns CDR1 MDHEN and CDR2 SYDVKM. The CDR3 has 14 residues. With 6 bases removed from V and 0 bases from J, the gap between germline ends came to 12 bases.

The V and J genes are TRBV27 and TRBJ2-5; D not certain. V gave up 2 bases and J gave up 5 bases, with 12 bases separating them. The CDR3 is 14 amino acids. From germline, CDR1 is MNHEY and CDR2 SMNVEV (reference sequence). The CDR3, as DNA: TGTGCCAGCAGTTTAAGGTCCCCCTCGGAGACCCAGTACTTC. Protein: CASSLRSPSETQYF.

The V and J genes are TRBV7-9 and TRBJ2-7, with D hard to call. Germline V gives CDR1 SEHNR, CDR2 FQNEAQ (reference sequence). The length of the CDR3 is 12 residues. V shed 1 base and J shed 5 bases, with 6 bases lying between them. The CDR3 region has the DNA TGTGCCAGCAGCTTAGGGATCCACGAGCAGTACTTC. This codes for CASSLGIHEQYF.

The chain recombines TRBV28 with TRBJ2-5, with D tentatively TRBD2 (6 bases). Trimming shortened V by 6 bases and J by 4 bases, and 12 bases separated the two germline ends. This CDR3 comprises 13 residues. Germline values: CDR1 MDHEN, CDR2 SYDVKM. CDR3 bases: TGTGCCAGCAGACCATTGGGGGGAGAGACCCAGTACTTC. This translates into CASRPLGGETQYF.

The J gene is TRBJ1-2, the V gene TRBV13, with TRBD1 identical over 7 bases. Germline CDR1 and CDR2: PRHDT and FYEKMQ (reference sequence). The V segment lost 4 bases and the J segment 4 bases; nucleotides outside the gene matches: 9. The CDR3 is 15 residues long. CDR3 DNA: TGTGCCAGCAGCTCCCGACAGGGATCCATCTATGGCTACACCTTC. This codes for CASSSRQGSIYGYTF.

This sequence joins TRBV28 and TRBJ2-1; 7 nucleotides match TRBD1. J was trimmed by 2 bases and V by 5 bases; bases with no gene match: 6. The CDR3 covers 15 residues. CDR1 is MDHEN, CDR2 SYDVKM, per germline. CDR3 DNA: TGTGCCAGCAGTCCCAGAGGGGGCGCCTACAATGAGCAGTTCTTC. It yields the protein CASSPRGGAYNEQFF.

The chain is built from TRBV10-3 and TRBJ2-6; a weak D match, TRBD2 (6 bases). Trimming shortened V by 0 bases and J by 2 bases, and 14 bases separated the two germline ends. This CDR3 spans 18 amino acids. The germline V gene encodes CDR1 ENHRY and CDR2 SYGVKD. CDR3 protein: CAISESTSREAGANVLTF. DNA for the CDR3: TGTGCCATCAGTGAGTCGACGTCCAGGGAGGCTGGGGCCAACGTCCTGACTTTC.